Sequencing of this T cell receptor beta chain was carried out in a study of cytomegalovirus exposure and HLA in healthy donors. In germline, CDR1 is SEHNR, CDR2 FQNEAQ (reference sequence). V lost 6 bases and J lost 5, with 11 bases in between. CDR3 size: 13 residues. General study results and limits: A previous analysis found most TCR beta V segments productive roughly 87% or roughly 30% of the time. As was reported, the HLA-A and HLA-B alleles of most subjects were accurately predicted from TCR beta sequences. In a later analysis, a missense DCLRE1C variant was linked to TCR beta V- and J-gene trimming.

This clone was observed a handful of times. Its cognate antigen is unknown. A multiplex PCR was run with 60 Vbeta primers and 13 Jbeta primers. Some clones are missing from TCRdb's copy, which holds only in-frame ones; the method was immunoSEQ multiplex PCR. The sample comprises fewer than 95,000 clones, 76% of which are singletons, and just over 3% rests with the top ten. The sequence was obtained from a man aged 35 to 55 in good health and CMV-seronegative. The chain links TRBV7-9 to TRBJ1-5, with D possibly being TRBD1 (6 bases). Sample: PBMCs. The CDR3 DNA sequence: TGTGCCAGCAGTCAACAGGGAGATCAGCCCCAGCATTTT. As protein: CASSQQGDQPQHF.